A selection of T cell receptor beta chains follows, all from one sample in a study of shared clonotypes between healthy human individuals. Clones were read by immunoSEQ multiplex PCR, and TCRdb kept only the in-frame ones, dropping some. The profile shows about 690,000 clones, roughly 88% of them singletons. The sequencing sample was made of memory CD8+ T cells from PBMCs. Receptors were obtained from a man aged 18 to 30 in good health. Some clones in this sample may be carry-over from other donors' samples. The CDR3 runs from the conserved cysteine through the conserved F or W. Fields, in order: J gene, D gene, V gene, CDR3 DNA, CDR3 protein. A D gene is named only where the DNA matches it firmly.

TRBJ2-7	TRBD1	TRBV6-6	TGTGCCAGCAGCCTAGGGACAGGGGGCATCGAGCAGTACTTC	CASSLGTGGIEQYF
TRBJ1-6	-	TRBV5-1	TGCGCCAGCAGCTCCCATCATGGCCCTAAATCACCCCTCCACTTT	CASSSHHGPKSPLHF
TRBJ2-5	TRBD1	TRBV9	TGTGCCAGCAGCGCGAACCGGGACAGGGTATGGGAGACCCAGTACTTC	CASSANRDRVWETQYF
TRBJ2-7	TRBD1	TRBV30	TGTGCCTGGGCTACCTCCAGGGGGCTGGTCTACGAGCAGTACTTC	CAWATSRGLVYEQYF
TRBJ2-7	-	TRBV9	TGTGCCAGCAGCCCCGAACGGGCGAACTACGAGCAGTACTTC	CASSPERANYEQYF
TRBJ2-1	-	TRBV10-2	TGCGCCAGTAGTGGGCTAGTCTACAATGAGCAGTTCTTC	CASSGLVYNEQFF
TRBJ1-2	-	TRBV7-9	TGTGCCAGCAGCCGAGGCGGGGGCTATGGCTACACCTTC	CASSRGGGYGYTF
TRBJ1-5	TRBD1	TRBV7-9	TGTGCCAGCAGCTTAGGGACAGGGGGTTGGGAGCCCCAGCATTTT	CASSLGTGGWEPQHF
TRBJ1-1	-	TRBV6-5	TGTGCCAGCAGATTCTCGACCGACACTGAAGCTTTCTTT	CASRFSTDTEAFF
TRBJ2-6	TRBD1	TRBV27	TGTGCCAGCAGGGGCTCAGGGGGCGGGTGGAATGGGGCCAACGTCCTGACTTTC	CASRGSGGGWNGANVLTF